The T cell receptor beta chain under discussion was sequenced for a study of T cell responses to AZD1222 COVID-19 vaccine. Study-wide results and caveats: Spike-specific TCR breadth and depth rose after two AZD1222 doses. Females made up more of the donors, who were largely white British, and clonal diversity may have come out too low. Only six AZD1222 recipients tested seropositive at baseline.

Concerning this clone: Its target is unknown.

V lost 3 bases and J lost 3, with 6 bases in between. Per germline, CDR1 DFQATT and CDR2 SNEGSKA (reference sequence). CDR3 length: 12 residues. Sequencing was performed with immunoSEQ multiplex PCR; in TCRdb, only in-frame clones are kept and a portion is missing. The table shows 100,000 to 140,000 clones, with around 90% occurring only once. Sequences were derived from peripheral blood, sampled on day 0 of AZD1222 vaccination. The V and J genes are TRBV20-1 and TRBJ1-3; D uncertain. This clonotype was sampled from an adult in good health. The CDR3 region is CSASGYGNTIYF. CDR3 bases: TGCAGTGCTAGTGGTTATGGAAACACCATATATTTT.